This T cell receptor beta chain originates from a study of a mutant IDH1 vaccine in newly diagnosed glioma. Study background: Patients' prior therapy spanned radiotherapy, temozolomide, or both; most underwent both. Study-level findings and limits: Pseudoprogression appeared independent of alterations in top peripheral clonotypes. Across multiple MHC alleles, almost 95% of patients had vaccine-induced responses.

As to this clone: Its antigen remains unknown.

The time point denotes: week 11, during vaccination. Every vaccination contained 300 ug of the mutant IDH1 20-mer peptide and was paired with topical imiquimod. The study enrolled donors with new WHO grade 3 or 4 IDH1-mutant, ATRX-lost astrocytomas. The method was immunoSEQ multiplex PCR; TCRdb's version includes in-frame clones alone and lacks a portion of them. Of about 66,000 clones listed, less than 85% are singletons. Per the germline V gene, CDR1 is MNHEY and CDR2 is SMNVEV (reference sequence). V was cut by 1 base and J by 6 bases, with 9 bases left in between. CDR3 length equals 13 residues. This rearrangement joins TRBV27 to TRBJ1-2; a possible D gene is TRBD1 (5 bases). The clonotype was recovered from a man aged 25-45 years with glioma. This specimen was PBMCs, taken from a glioma patient whose treatment included an IDH1 peptide vaccine. The CDR3 spells CASSLLGGHGYTF. DNA of the CDR3: TGTGCCAGCAGTTTATTGGGGGGACATGGCTACACCTTC.